This T cell receptor (beta chain) appears in the sequencing data of a study of cytomegalovirus exposure and HLA in healthy donors. The study's findings and limits: In a later analysis, compared with equally common non-associated chains, HLA-associated beta chains were more expanded. Rates of TCR association differed by HLA locus in a later analysis, with DRB1 highest and HLA-C lowest. The study dropped some indistinguishable V segments, TRBV6-2 and TRBV6-3 among them.

Healthy donors of bone marrow made up the group. Use of 60 Vbeta and 13 Jbeta primers characterized the PCR. Using immunoSEQ multiplex PCR, the repertoire was profiled, and TCRdb retains in-frame clones only, with some absent. The sample yields around 100,000 clones, 76% seen once. With regard to this clone: The antigen is unknown.

Trimming shortened V by 0 bases and J by 7 bases, and 10 bases separated the two germline ends. CDR1 SGHAT and CDR2 FQNNGV come from the germline V gene. The CDR3 sequence is 14 residues long. This clonotype was obtained from a woman aged 50 to 60 in good health and CMV-seropositive. The specimen sequenced was PBMCs. V usage is TRBV11-2 and J usage is TRBJ1-5; D possibly corresponds to TRBD1 (6 bases). Written as DNA, the CDR3 is TGTGCCAGCAGCTTAGAATCGGGGGGCCAGCCCCAGCATTTT. It codes for CASSLESGGQPQHF.